The source of this T cell receptor beta chain is a study of beta chain features in type 1 diabetes. In the study overall: The samples had around 100 million sorted cells examined in all.

TCRB transcripts that were expressed got sequenced, as all of the isolated RNA had been reverse transcribed. The protocol was immunoSEQ multiplex PCR, while the TCRdb copy is restricted to in-frame clones and leaves out a portion. Among under 250,000 clones, approximately 14% were seen once, and the ten largest hold about 0.03%. This clone has a handful of counts. Its specificity is not known. This sample includes further DNA sequences coding for the same CDR3. Trimming shortened V by 4 bases and J by 4 bases, and 8 bases separated the two germline ends. Germline CDR1 MRHNA, CDR2 SNTAGT. The CDR3 has 13 residues. Overall study findings and caveats: The study found that naive, central memory and Treg TCRB repertoires appeared more similar in patients than in healthy donors. The study left unresolved whether HLA type influences TCRB rearrangement.

This clonotype was sampled from a woman aged 40 to 50 in good health. Sequenced: naive CD4+ T cells from blood. The chain carries TRBV6-4 and TRBJ1-5; possible D gene TRBD1, 5 bases. CDR3 loop: CASSGGGNQPQHF. DNA of the CDR3: TGTGCCAGCAGTGGGGGGGGAAATCAGCCCCAGCATTTT.